Below, one T cell receptor (beta chain) is given with its context. Its target is not known. These data are taken from a study of shared clonotypes between healthy human individuals. Study at large: Donors consisted of two women and a few men between 18 and 49. Findings of the study overall: Four donors shared about 4.5% of their naive CD4 clonotypes.

Sequenced by immunoSEQ multiplex PCR; TCRdb stores in-frame clones only, minus some. The repertoire holds more than 2 million clones, with approximately 94% as singletons. From germline, CDR1 is SGHRS and CDR2 YFSETQ. The CDR3 is 16 residues long. Unmatched junction bases numbered 5, after V lost 1 base and J lost 5 bases. Only CD45RO-negative cells positively selected for CCR7 counted as naive CD8 cells, so terminally differentiated effector memory CD45RA+ cells were excluded. The sequenced sample consisted of naive CD8+ T cells sorted from blood. The TCR comes from a man between 18 and 35 years old in good health. The chain employs TRBV5-1 and TRBJ2-1; 11 bases align to TRBD2. The CDR3 here is CASSLPTGLADNEQFF. DNA of the CDR3: TGCGCCAGCAGCTTGCCCACGGGACTAGCGGACAATGAGCAGTTCTTC.